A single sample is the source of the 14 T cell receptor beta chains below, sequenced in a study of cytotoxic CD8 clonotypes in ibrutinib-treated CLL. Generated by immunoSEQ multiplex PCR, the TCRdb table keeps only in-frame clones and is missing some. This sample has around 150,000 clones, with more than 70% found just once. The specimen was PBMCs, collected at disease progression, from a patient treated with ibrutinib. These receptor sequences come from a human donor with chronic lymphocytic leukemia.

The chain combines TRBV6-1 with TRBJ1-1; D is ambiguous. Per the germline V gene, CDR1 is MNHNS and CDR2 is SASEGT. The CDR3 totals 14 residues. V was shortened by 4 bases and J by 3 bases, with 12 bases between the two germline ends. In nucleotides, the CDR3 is TGTGCCAGCAGTGTCCTCAATAGGGACACTGAAGCTTTCTTT. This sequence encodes CASSVLNRDTEAFF.

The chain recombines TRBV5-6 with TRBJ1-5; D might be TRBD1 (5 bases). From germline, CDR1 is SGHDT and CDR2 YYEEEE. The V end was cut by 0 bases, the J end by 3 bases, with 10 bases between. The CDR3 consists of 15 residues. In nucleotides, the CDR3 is TGTGCCAGCAGCTTGGACAGGTATACCAATCAGCCCCAGCATTTT. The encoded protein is CASSLDRYTNQPQHF.

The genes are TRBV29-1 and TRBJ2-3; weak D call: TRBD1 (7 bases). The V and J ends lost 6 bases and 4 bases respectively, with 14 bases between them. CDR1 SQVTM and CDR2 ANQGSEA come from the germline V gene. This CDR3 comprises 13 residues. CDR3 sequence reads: CSVRQGGSDTQYF. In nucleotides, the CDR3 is TGCAGCGTCCGACAGGGAGGATCAGATACGCAGTATTTT.

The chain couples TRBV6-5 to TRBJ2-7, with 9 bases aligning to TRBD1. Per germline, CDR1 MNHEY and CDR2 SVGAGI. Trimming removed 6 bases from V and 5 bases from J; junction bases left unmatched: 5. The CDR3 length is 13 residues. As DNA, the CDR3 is TGTGCCAGCAGGATGGGGACAGGGAACGAGCAGTACTTC. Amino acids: CASRMGTGNEQYF.

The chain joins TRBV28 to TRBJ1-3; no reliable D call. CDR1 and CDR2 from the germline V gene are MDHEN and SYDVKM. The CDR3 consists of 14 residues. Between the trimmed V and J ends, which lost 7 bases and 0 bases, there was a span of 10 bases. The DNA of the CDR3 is TGTGCCAGCACCCCGGGCCTCTCTGGAAACACCATATATTTT. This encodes CASTPGLSGNTIYF.

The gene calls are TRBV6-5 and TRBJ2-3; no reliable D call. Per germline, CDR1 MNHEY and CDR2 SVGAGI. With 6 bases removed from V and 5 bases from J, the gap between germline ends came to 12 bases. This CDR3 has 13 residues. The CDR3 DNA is TGTGCCAGCAGCCCTACAAACTTAGATACGCAGTATTTT. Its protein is CASSPTNLDTQYF.

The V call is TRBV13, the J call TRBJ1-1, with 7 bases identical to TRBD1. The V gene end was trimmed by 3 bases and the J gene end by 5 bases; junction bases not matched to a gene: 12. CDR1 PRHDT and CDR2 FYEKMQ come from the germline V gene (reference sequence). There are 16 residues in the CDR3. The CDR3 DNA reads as TGTGCCAGCAGCTTGGGGGGAATGGAGGGACAGACTGAAGCTTTCTTT. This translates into CASSLGGMEGQTEAFF. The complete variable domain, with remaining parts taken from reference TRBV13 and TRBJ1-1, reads AAGVIQSPRHLIKEKRETATLKCYPIPRHDTVYWYQQGPGQDPQFLISFYEKMQSDKGSIPDRFSAQQFSDYHSELNMSSLELGDSALYFCASSLGGMEGQTEAFFGQGTRLTVV.

This chain's CDR3 is CASSPKTTGTGEKLFF. The CDR3 nucleotides are TGTGCCAGCAGTCCGAAGACGACAGGGACGGGGGAAAAACTGTTTTTT. The rearrangement links TRBV27 to TRBJ1-4; 7 bases align to TRBD1. Germline lookup yields CDR1 MNHEY and CDR2 SMNVEV (reference sequence). The CDR3 is 16 residues long. The trim removed 5 bases at V and 8 bases at J, leaving 14 bases unmatched.

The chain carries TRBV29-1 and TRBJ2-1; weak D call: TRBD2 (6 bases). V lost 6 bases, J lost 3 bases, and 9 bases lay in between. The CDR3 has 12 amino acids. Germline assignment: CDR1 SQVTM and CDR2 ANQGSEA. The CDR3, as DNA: TGCAGCGTCGGGGGAATCTACAATGAGCAGTTCTTC. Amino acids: CSVGGIYNEQFF.

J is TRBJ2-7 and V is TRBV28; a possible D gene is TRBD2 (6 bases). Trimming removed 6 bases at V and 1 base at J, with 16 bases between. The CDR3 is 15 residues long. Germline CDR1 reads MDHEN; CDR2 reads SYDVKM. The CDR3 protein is CASSQAKAGSYEQYF. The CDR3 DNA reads TGTGCCAGCAGCCAGGCAAAAGCGGGTTCCTACGAGCAGTACTTC.

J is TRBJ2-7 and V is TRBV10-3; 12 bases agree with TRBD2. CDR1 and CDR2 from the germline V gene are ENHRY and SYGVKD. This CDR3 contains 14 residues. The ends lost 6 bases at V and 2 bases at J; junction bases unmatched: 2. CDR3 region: CAIRWTSGTYEQYF. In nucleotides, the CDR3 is TGTGCCATCAGATGGACTAGCGGGACCTACGAGCAGTACTTC.

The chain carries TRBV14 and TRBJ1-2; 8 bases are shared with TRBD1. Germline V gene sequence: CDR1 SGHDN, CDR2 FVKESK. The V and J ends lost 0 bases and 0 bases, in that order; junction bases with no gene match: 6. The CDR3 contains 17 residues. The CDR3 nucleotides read TGTGCCAGCAGCCAAGACCAGGGGGCTCTTACTAACTATGGCTACACCTTC. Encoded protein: CASSQDQGALTNYGYTF.

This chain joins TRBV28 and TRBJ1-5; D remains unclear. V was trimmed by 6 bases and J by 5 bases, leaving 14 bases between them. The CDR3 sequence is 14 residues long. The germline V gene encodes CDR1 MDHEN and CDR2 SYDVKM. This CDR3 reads CASSPDRADQPQHF. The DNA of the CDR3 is TGTGCCAGCAGCCCGGACCGCGCGGATCAGCCCCAGCATTTT.

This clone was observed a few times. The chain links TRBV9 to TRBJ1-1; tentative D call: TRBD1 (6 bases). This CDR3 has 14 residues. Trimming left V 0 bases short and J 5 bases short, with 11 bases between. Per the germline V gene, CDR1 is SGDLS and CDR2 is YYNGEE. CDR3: CASSVAGQGTEAFF. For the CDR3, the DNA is TGTGCCAGCAGCGTAGCGGGTCAGGGGACTGAAGCTTTCTTT.